This T cell receptor (beta chain) was recovered during a study of shared clonotypes between healthy human individuals. The CDR3 runs to 12 residues. The V gene lost 11 bases and the J gene lost 2 bases, with 11 bases spanning the gap. CDR1 is WNHNN and CDR2 is SYGVQD in the germline V gene (reference sequence). Sequencing used immunoSEQ multiplex PCR; TCRdb keeps in-frame clones, though not all of them. In the table there are about 2 million clones, 85% to 95% of which are singletons. Naivety among CD8 cells was defined by CD45RO negativity and positive CCR7 selection, thereby excluding terminally differentiated effector memory CD45RA+ cells.

The chain carries TRBV10-1 and TRBJ2-3; D is unresolved. Sequencing was carried out using naive CD8+ T cells sorted from blood. This receptor was obtained from a man aged 18 to 29 in good health. The CDR3 coding sequence is TGCGCCCGCATTTACCTCACAGATACGCAGTATTTT. Its protein is CARIYLTDTQYF.